Listed here are 19 T cell receptor beta chains from one sample, sequenced in a study of control samples from healthy donors and cancer patients. Profiling relied on immunoSEQ multiplex PCR, and the TCRdb table lists in-frame clones only, not all of them. In the table there are about 98,000 clones, almost 85% of which are singletons. Sequenced sample: blood. All receptors come from a man in his fifties or sixties in good health.

The chain recombines TRBV10-3 with TRBJ2-2; D is uncertain. In germline, CDR1 is ENHRY, CDR2 SYGVKD. Trimming removed 0 bases from V and 8 bases from J, with 13 bases in between. There are 15 residues in the CDR3. DNA for the CDR3: TGTGCCATCAGTGAGTCAAGTAGTCCCGGGGGGGAGCTGTTTTTT. Protein sequence: CAISESSSPGGELFF.

To note about this clone: Because the CDR3's place on the DNA is in doubt, the DNA is left out and the CDR3 is given as listed by TCRdb. V gene TRBV6-5 combines with J gene TRBJ1-5; the tabulated D call, TRBD1, remains unverified against the DNA. The CDR3 spans 16 residues, counting both ends. Germline V CDR1 and CDR2: MNHEY, SVGAGI. CDR3 in amino acids: CASSSSDRGAYQPQHF.

The chain has TRBV19 and TRBJ2-5; D assignment may be TRBD1 or TRBD2 (5 bases each). V lost 5 bases and J lost 5, with 24 bases in between. In germline, CDR1 is LNHDA, CDR2 SQIVND (reference sequence). CDR3 size: 17 residues. The CDR3 sequence is CASSPRDGLNWGETQYF. CDR3 nucleotides: TGTGCCAGTAGTCCCCGGGACGGCCTCAATTGGGGGGAGACCCAGTACTTC.

The chain carries TRBV10-2 and TRBJ1-5; maybe TRBD1 (6 bases). Between the trimmed V and J ends, which lost 2 bases and 4 bases, there was a span of 15 bases. Germline CDR1 WSHSY, CDR2 SAAADI. The CDR3 runs to 16 residues. The CDR3 nucleotides read TGCGCCAGCAGTGAGAGGAACAGGGTAATGAATCAGCCCCAGCATTTT. Translation: CASSERNRVMNQPQHF.

V gene TRBV28 combines with J gene TRBJ2-3, with a weak D call TRBD2 (7 bases). Per germline, CDR1 MDHEN and CDR2 SYDVKM. The CDR3 extends over 16 amino acids. Deletions cut 4 bases from V and 1 base from J, with 15 bases between. CDR3 coding DNA: TGTGCCAGCAGTTCCATCGTAGGGGGGGGCACAGATACGCAGTATTTT. Translated, it gives CASSSIVGGGTDTQYF.

The V gene is TRBV5-5, the J gene TRBJ2-3; TRBD1 aligns across 7 bases. The CDR3 runs to 15 residues. V lost 4 bases, J lost 1 base, and 6 bases stayed unmatched. In germline, CDR1 is SGHKS, CDR2 YYEKEE (reference sequence). In nucleotides, the CDR3 is TGTGCCAGCAGCATTGCCGGGACAGGCACAGATACGCAGTATTTT. Its protein is CASSIAGTGTDTQYF.

The chain uses TRBV13 and TRBJ1-2; 9 nucleotides match TRBD1. With 3 bases clipped from V and 2 bases from J, the junction kept 16 bases outside the gene matches. The CDR3 runs to 19 residues. The V gene's germline CDR1 is PRHDT and CDR2 FYEKMQ (reference sequence). CDR3 sequence: CASSFPPGWTGERNYGYTF. The CDR3 DNA follows: TGTGCCAGCAGCTTCCCCCCGGGTTGGACAGGGGAAAGGAACTATGGCTACACCTTC.

This rearrangement joins TRBV10-1 to TRBJ2-7, with 12 bases aligning to TRBD2. The CDR3 loop spans 16 amino acids. Germline V gene lookup returns CDR1 WNHNN and CDR2 SYGVQD (reference sequence). The V and J ends lost 4 bases and 7 bases, in that order; junction bases with no gene match: 11. The CDR3 DNA reads TGCGCCAGCAGTGGGCCCCGACTAGCGGGAGCGGAAGAGCAGTACTTC. Its protein is CASSGPRLAGAEEQYF.

The chain joins TRBV5-1 to TRBJ2-3; no reliable D call. The CDR3 contains 11 residues. V was clipped by 0 bases and J by 6 bases, with 2 bases between them. Per the germline V gene, CDR1 is SGHRS and CDR2 is YFSETQ. The CDR3 region is CASSLEDTQYF. The CDR3 DNA reads TGCGCCAGCAGCTTGGAGGATACGCAGTATTTT.

V usage is TRBV9 and J usage is TRBJ2-5, with D possibly matching TRBD2 (5 bases). V was cut by 2 bases and J by 5 bases, with 16 bases left in between. The CDR3 runs to 15 residues. Germline CDR1 reads SGDLS; CDR2 reads YYNGEE. The CDR3 nucleotides read TGTGCCAGCAGCGTTATGGAAGGTTCGGGGGAGACCCAGTACTTC. Protein: CASSVMEGSGETQYF.

The V gene is TRBV4-2, the J gene TRBJ1-5; D is uncertain. Germline-derived CDR1 and CDR2 are LGHNA and YNFKEQ. CDR3 length: 17 amino acids. V was cut by 0 bases and J by 0 bases, with 12 bases left in between. The CDR3 reads CASSQDGLHYSNQPQHF. The CDR3 DNA sequence: TGTGCCAGCAGCCAAGATGGGTTACATTATAGCAATCAGCCCCAGCATTTT.

This CDR3 reads CASSPRLAGGSYF. The DNA of the CDR3 is TGTGCCAGCAGCCCGAGACTAGCGGGGGGGTCCTACTTC. This sequence joins TRBV3-1 (or the pseudogene TRBV3-2) and TRBJ2-5, with 14 bases aligning to TRBD2. J was trimmed by 14 bases and V by 4 bases; bases with no gene match: 6. Germline V CDR1 and CDR2: LGHDT, YNNKEL (reference sequence). The CDR3 loop spans 13 amino acids.

This chain joins TRBV2 and TRBJ2-3, with 8 bases lining up with TRBD2. V shed 10 bases and J 4 bases; nucleotides not matched to a gene: 7. The germline gives CDR1 SNHLY, CDR2 FYNNEI. The CDR3 consists of 13 residues. The CDR3 here is CAIAAGGSDTQYF. The CDR3 DNA sequence: TGTGCCATTGCGGCGGGGGGCTCAGATACGCAGTATTTT.

The rearrangement joins TRBV5-1 to TRBJ1-2, with 9 bases that match TRBD1. Germline-derived CDR1 and CDR2 are SGHRS and YFSETQ. The J segment lost 6 bases and the V segment lost 4 bases, leaving 13 bases of the junction unmatched. This CDR3 region has 16 residues. The CDR3 loop reads CASSPRSGQGADGYTF. In DNA form, the CDR3 reads TGCGCCAGCAGCCCTCGGTCGGGACAGGGTGCGGATGGCTACACCTTC.

The rearrangement joins TRBV7-8 to TRBJ2-1, with D maybe TRBD1 (6 bases). This CDR3 region has 15 residues. Germline CDR1 and CDR2: SGHVS and FQNEAQ. Trimming took off 1 base at V and 10 bases at J, with 17 bases between the two ends. The DNA for the CDR3 is TGTGCCAGCAGCTTAGAGGGACACGTCCCGAGGGAGCAGTTCTTC. It translates to CASSLEGHVPREQFF. Together with reference TRBV7-8 and TRBJ2-1, the CDR3 gives the full variable domain: GAGVSQSPRYKVAKRGQDVALRCDPISGHVSLFWYQQALGQGPEFLTYFQNEAQLDKSGLPSDRFFAERPEGSVSTLKIQRTQQEDSAVYLCASSLEGHVPREQFFGPGTRLTVL.

The chain recombines TRBV4-1 with TRBJ2-7, with D perhaps assigned TRBD1 or TRBD2 (5 bases each). This CDR3 region has 15 residues. V was cut by 1 base and J by 3 bases, with 13 bases left in between. Germline CDR1 is MGHRA and CDR2 is YSYEKL. For the CDR3, the DNA is TGCGCCAGCAGCCAAGTACCTGGTGGGGGCTACGAGCAGTACTTC. Translated, it gives CASSQVPGGGYEQYF.

V gene TRBV5-5 combines with J gene TRBJ1-5, with a weak D call TRBD1 (6 bases). Trimming stripped 7 bases from V and 2 bases from J, with 22 bases between. CDR3 length equals 17 residues. The V gene's germline CDR1 is SGHKS and CDR2 YYEKEE (reference sequence). The CDR3 loop is CASSIGGAQVGNQPQHF. Written as DNA, the CDR3 is TGTGCCAGCTCAATAGGGGGGGCGCAGGTTGGCAATCAGCCCCAGCATTTT.

V gene TRBV29-1 combines with J gene TRBJ1-1; D is possibly TRBD1 (5 bases). The V gene lost 6 bases and the J gene lost 2 bases, with 13 bases spanning the gap. CDR3 length equals 13 residues. Germline lookup yields CDR1 SQVTM and CDR2 ANQGSEA. Here the CDR3 reads CSVVRGVNTEAFF. In DNA, the CDR3 is TGCAGCGTGGTCCGGGGGGTCAACACTGAAGCTTTCTTT.

This chain connects TRBV6-5 to TRBJ2-2, with 9 bases fitting TRBD2. The CDR3 has 16 residues. The V and J ends lost 2 bases and 4 bases, in that order; junction bases with no gene match: 5. The V gene's germline CDR1 is MNHEY and CDR2 SVGAGI. The chain's CDR3 is CASSYGSGGSTGELFF. CDR3 DNA sequence: TGTGCCAGCAGTTACGGTAGCGGGGGAAGCACCGGGGAGCTGTTTTTT.